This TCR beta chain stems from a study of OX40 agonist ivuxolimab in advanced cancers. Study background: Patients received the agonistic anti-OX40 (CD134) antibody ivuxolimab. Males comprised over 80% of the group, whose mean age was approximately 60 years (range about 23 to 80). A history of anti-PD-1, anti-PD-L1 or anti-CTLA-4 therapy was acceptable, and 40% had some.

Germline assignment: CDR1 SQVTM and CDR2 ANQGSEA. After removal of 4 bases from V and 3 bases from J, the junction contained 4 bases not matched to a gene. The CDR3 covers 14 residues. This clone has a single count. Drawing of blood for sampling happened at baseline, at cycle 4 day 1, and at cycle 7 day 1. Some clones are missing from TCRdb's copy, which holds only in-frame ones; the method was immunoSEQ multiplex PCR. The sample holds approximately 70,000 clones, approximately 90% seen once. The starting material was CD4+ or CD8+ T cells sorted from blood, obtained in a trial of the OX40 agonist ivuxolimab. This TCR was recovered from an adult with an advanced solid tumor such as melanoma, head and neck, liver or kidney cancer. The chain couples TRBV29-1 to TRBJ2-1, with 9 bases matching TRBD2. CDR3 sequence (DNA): TGCAGCGTTGTAAGTAGCGGGGGCTACAATGAGCAGTTCTTC. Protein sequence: CSVVSSGGYNEQFF.